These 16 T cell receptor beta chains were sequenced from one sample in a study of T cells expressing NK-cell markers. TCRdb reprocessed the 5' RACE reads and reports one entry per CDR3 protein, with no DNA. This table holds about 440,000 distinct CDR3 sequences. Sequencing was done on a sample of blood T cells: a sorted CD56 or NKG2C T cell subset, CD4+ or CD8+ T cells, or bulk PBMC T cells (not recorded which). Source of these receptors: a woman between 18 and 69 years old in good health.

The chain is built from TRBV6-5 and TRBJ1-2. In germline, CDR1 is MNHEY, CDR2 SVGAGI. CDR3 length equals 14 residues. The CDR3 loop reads CASSYYPSNYGYTF.

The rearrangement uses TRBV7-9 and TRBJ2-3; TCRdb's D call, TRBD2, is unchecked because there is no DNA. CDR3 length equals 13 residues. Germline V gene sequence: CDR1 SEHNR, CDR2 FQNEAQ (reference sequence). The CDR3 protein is CATLGGFTDTQYF.

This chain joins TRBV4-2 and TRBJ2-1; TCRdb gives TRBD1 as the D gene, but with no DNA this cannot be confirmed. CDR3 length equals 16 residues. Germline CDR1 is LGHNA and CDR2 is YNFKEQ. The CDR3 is CASSPPDREWTNEQFF.

The CDR3 region is CASTLLAGGSDEQFF. This chain uses TRBV11-2 with TRBJ2-1; with no DNA, the TCRdb D assignment of TRBD2 cannot be verified. The CDR3 runs 15 residues. In germline, CDR1 is SGHAT, CDR2 FQNNGV. Together with reference TRBV11-2 and TRBJ2-1, the CDR3 gives the full variable domain: EAGVAQSPRYKIIEKRQSVAFWCNPISGHATLYWYQQILGQGPKLLIQFQNNGVVDDSQLPKDRFSAERLKGVDSTLKIQPAKLEDSAVYLCASTLLAGGSDEQFFGPGTRLTVL.

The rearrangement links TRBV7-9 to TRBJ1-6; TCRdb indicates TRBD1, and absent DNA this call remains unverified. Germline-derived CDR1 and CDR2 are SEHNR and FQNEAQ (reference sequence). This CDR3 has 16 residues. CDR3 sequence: CASSFRTGRANSPLHF.

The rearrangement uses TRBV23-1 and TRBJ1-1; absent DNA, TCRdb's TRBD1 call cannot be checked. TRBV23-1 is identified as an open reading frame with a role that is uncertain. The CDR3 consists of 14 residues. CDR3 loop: CASPRVGKGTEAFF.

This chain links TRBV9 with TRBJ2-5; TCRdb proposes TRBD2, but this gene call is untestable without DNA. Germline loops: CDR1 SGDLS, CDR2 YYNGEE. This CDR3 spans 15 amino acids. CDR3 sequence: CASSVTTGGGETQYF.

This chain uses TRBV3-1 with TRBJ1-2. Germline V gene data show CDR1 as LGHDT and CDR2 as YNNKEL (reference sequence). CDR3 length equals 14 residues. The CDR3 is CASSQDGRVYGYTF.

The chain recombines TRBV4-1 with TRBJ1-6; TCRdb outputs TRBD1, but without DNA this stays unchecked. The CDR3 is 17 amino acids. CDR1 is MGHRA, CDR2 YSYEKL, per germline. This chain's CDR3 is CASSQGGGGQYNSPLHF.

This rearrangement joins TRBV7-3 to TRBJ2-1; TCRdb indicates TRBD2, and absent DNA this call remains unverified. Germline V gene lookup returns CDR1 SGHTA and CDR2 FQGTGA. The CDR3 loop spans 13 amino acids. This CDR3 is CASSRTSPNEQFF.

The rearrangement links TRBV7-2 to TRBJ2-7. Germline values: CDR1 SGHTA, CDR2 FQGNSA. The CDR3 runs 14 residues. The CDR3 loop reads CASNKQGGSYEQNF.

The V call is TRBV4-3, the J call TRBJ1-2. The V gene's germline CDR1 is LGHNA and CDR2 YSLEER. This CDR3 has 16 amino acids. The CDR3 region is CASSQDLLGAGYGYTF.

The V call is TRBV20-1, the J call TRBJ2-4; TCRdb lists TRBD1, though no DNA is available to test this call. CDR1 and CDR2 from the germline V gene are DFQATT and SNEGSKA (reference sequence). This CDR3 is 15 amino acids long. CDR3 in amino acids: CSARPTGAAKNIQYF.

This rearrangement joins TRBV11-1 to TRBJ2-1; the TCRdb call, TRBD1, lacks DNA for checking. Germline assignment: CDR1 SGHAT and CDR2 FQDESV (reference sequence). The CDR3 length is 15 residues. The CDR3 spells CASSLIGGVYNEQFF.

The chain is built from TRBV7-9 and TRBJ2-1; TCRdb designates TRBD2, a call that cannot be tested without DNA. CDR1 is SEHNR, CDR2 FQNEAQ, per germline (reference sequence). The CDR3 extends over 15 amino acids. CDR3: CASSERLADYNEQFF.

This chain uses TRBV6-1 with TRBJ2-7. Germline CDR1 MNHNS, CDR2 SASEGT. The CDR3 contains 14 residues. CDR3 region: CASSEIRASYEQYF.